Described below is a single T cell receptor (beta chain) sequence and its context. Antigen unknown. The length of the CDR3 is 13 residues. Trimming pared 1 base from V and 8 bases from J, leaving 8 bases between. Per the germline V gene, CDR1 is SEHNR and CDR2 is FQNEAQ (reference sequence). Per the authors' pipeline: Per-library CDR3 reads ranged about 2.2 to 4 million; clonotypes, ~90,000 to ~500,000. Each CDR3 protein is one row after TCRdb ran MiXCR on the 5' RACE reads. The authors' filters were not applied to this entry. The data hold some 1,200 distinct CDR3 sequences, with 84% observed a single time. This sample was taken from a study of identical twins' blood T cells. General study points: Shared CDR3 clonotype counts between two donors mainly tracked the product of their cloneset sizes, twins included.

The TCR was taken from a woman between 18 and 55 years old in good health. Sequencing was done on a sample of PBMCs. The gene calls are TRBV7-9 and TRBJ1-4; D uncertain. CDR3 in DNA: TGTGCCAGCAGCTTAGTCCACGGCGAAAAACTGTTTTTT. Amino acid sequence: CASSLVHGEKLFF. The full variable domain, completed using reference TRBV7-9 and TRBJ1-4, is DTGVSQNPRHKITKRGQNVTFRCDPISEHNRLYWYRQTLGQGPEFLTYFQNEAQLEKSRLLSDRFSAERPKGSFSTLEIQRTEQGDSAMYLCASSLVHGEKLFFGSGTQLSVL.